A selection of T cell receptor beta chains follows, all from one sample in a study of T cells in Graves' hyperthyroidism and ophthalmopathy. TCRdb recomputed calls from the multiplex PCR reads with MiXCR, one row per CDR3 protein. This sample yields some 350,000 distinct CDR3 sequences, of which roughly 13% are seen a single time; roughly 35% belongs to the top ten. Sample: blood. The receptor source for this set is a woman between 40 and 50 years old with Graves' ophthalmopathy. Both conserved end residues are part of each CDR3.

V: TRBV7-8
CDR3: CASSLPVSGYTETFF

V: TRBV3-1
CDR3: CASSGHMETQYF

V: TRBV20-1
CDR3: CSARDLEGEVAFF

V: TRBV11-1
CDR3: CASSLPGQSNTGELFF

V: TRBV30
CDR3: CAWKGTNYGYTF

V: TRBV28
CDR3: CASSHANSYEQYF

V: TRBV19
CDR3: CASSRLASGGDTDTQYF

V: TRBV28
CDR3: CASRSDTGDNSPLHF

V: TRBV6-6
CDR3: CASSYVEDTEAFF

V: TRBV14
CDR3: CASSQPRGTTEYGYTF

V: TRBV14
CDR3: CASSPEGWEQYF

V: TRBV6-1
CDR3: CASSERQGSNEQYF

V: TRBV20-1
CDR3: CSASKGSGELFF

V: TRBV28
CDR3: CASSTLRAAQETQYF

V: TRBV20-1
CDR3: CSARAVNSNQPQHF

V: TRBV24-1
CDR3: CATSDTTGRGETQYF

V: TRBV5-1
CDR3: CASSLVSGRLVAGYTF

V: TRBV20-1
CDR3: CSARGGDRGSYNSPLHF

V: TRBV11-3
CDR3: CASTWGQGDNSPLHF

V: TRBV28
CDR3: CASSTRRGVYEQYF

V: TRBV7-8
CDR3: CASSLAGGANTGELFF

V: TRBV7-8
CDR3: CASSQWPRGGKSIYGYTF

V: TRBV3-1
CDR3: CASSQEVSAVYEQYF

V: TRBV4-1
CDR3: CASSQVGQGVRDTQYF

V: TRBV6-1
CDR3: CASSWTGDSPLHF

V: TRBV28
CDR3: CASTDRLGGGFLAFF